Each of the 22 T cell receptor beta chains below was sequenced from the same sample in a study of cytomegalovirus exposure and HLA in healthy donors. The PCR contained 60 Vbeta and 13 Jbeta primers. Data came from immunoSEQ multiplex PCR; TCRdb stores just in-frame clones and leaves some out. The sample has 120,000 or so clones, 80% seen once. Sequences were obtained from PBMCs. Receptor source: a female donor in good health and CMV-seronegative.

The chain uses TRBV12-5 and TRBJ1-1; D might be TRBD1 (6 bases). Germline CDR1 and CDR2: LGHNT and FRNRAP. The CDR3 spans 18 residues. V lost 0 bases, J lost 0 bases, and 17 bases lay in between. The CDR3 nucleotides read TGTGCTAGTGGTTTGGTACAGGGCAGTTTTTATCTGAACACTGAAGCTTTCTTT. As protein: CASGLVQGSFYLNTEAFF.

A word on this clone: An end of the junction does not agree with germline; a read error may underlie this. V gene TRBV7-3 combines with J gene TRBJ2-2; D might be TRBD1 (5 bases). Germline CDR1 reads SGHTA; CDR2 reads FQGTGA. The CDR3 spans 15 residues. DNA for the CDR3: TGTTCCAGCACCCCGGGCAGGGCTGACACCGGGGAGCTGTTTTTT. This sequence encodes CSSTPGRADTGELFF.

This clone was observed a single time. The chain carries TRBV10-1 and TRBJ2-5; D ambiguous. TRBJ2-7 matches the DNA end more closely, so the J call is doubtful. This CDR3 is 15 amino acids long. Germline loops: CDR1 WNHNN, CDR2 SYGVQD (reference sequence). CDR3 sequence reads: CASSAGSASSYEQYF. CDR3 DNA: TGCGCCAGCAGTGCTGGATCTGCTAGCTCCTACGAGCAGTACTTC.

This clone has a handful of counts. The gene calls are TRBV6-1 and TRBJ2-2; 11 nucleotides align to TRBD2. J lost 4 bases, V lost 6 bases, and 4 bases had no gene match. CDR1 MNHNS and CDR2 SASEGT come from the germline V gene. This CDR3 is built from 15 residues. CDR3 nucleotide sequence: TGTGCCAGCAGCGCCGGGACTAGCGGCACCGGGGAGCTGTTTTTT. This encodes CASSAGTSGTGELFF.

CDR3 sequence reads: CAISGQQGYGYTF. The CDR3 DNA is TGTGCCATCAGTGGGCAACAGGGCTATGGCTACACCTTC. This chain connects TRBV10-3 to TRBJ1-2; maybe TRBD1 (6 bases). The CDR3 is 13 amino acids. Germline CDR1 and CDR2: ENHRY and SYGVKD. V gave up 4 bases and J gave up 4 bases, with 10 bases separating them.

The chain employs TRBV5-1 and TRBJ2-2; 10 nucleotides line up with TRBD2. Germline CDR1 reads SGHRS; CDR2 reads YFSETQ. With 7 bases clipped from V and 6 bases from J, the junction kept 9 bases outside the gene matches. This CDR3 contains 15 residues. The CDR3, as DNA: TGCGCCAGCGGTATTGTAGCGGGGGGATCCGGGGAGCTGTTTTTT. It codes for CASGIVAGGSGELFF.

The chain uses TRBV7-2 and TRBJ2-2; D unresolved. CDR3 length equals 14 residues. The ends were cut back, 5 bases at V and 0 bases at J, with 7 bases in the middle. Germline CDR1 is SGHTA and CDR2 is FQGNSA. The CDR3 coding sequence is TGTGCCAGCAGCCACCTACCGAACACCGGGGAGCTGTTTTTT. Translation: CASSHLPNTGELFF.

The chain combines TRBV18 with TRBJ1-6, with a weak D call TRBD1 (6 bases). V was pared by 1 base and J by 10 bases, with 14 bases between. The germline CDR1 and CDR2 sequences are KGHSH and LQKENI. This CDR3 spans 15 amino acids. For the CDR3, the DNA is TGTGCCAGCTCACCACGCGAGCAGGGGAGCTCACCCCTCCACTTT. Translation gives CASSPREQGSSPLHF.

The rearrangement uses TRBV19 and TRBJ1-1, with a tentative D call TRBD1 (5 bases). Germline CDR1 reads LNHDA; CDR2 reads SQIVND (reference sequence). This CDR3 has 12 residues. V gave up 10 bases and J gave up 8 bases, with 17 bases separating them. The CDR3 protein is CATTKEWGEAFF. The CDR3 DNA is TGTGCCACCACCAAAGAATGGGGCGAAGCTTTCTTT.

The chain links TRBV10-3 to TRBJ1-2; D unclear. Germline-derived CDR1 and CDR2 are ENHRY and SYGVKD. The CDR3 sequence is 11 residues long. V was pared by 4 bases and J by 8 bases, with 8 bases between. Written as DNA, the CDR3 is TGTGCCATCAGTGGAGGAGACGGCTACACCTTC. Residues: CAISGGDGYTF.

This clone is a singleton in its sample. V usage is TRBV18 and J usage is TRBJ2-7; the match to TRBD1 covers 9 bases. Germline values: CDR1 KGHSH, CDR2 LQKENI. V lost 2 bases to trimming and J lost 6 bases; unmatched junction nucleotides: 5. The CDR3 is 14 amino acids. This CDR3 is CASSPVTGGREQYF. DNA for the CDR3: TGTGCCAGCTCACCAGTGACAGGGGGGCGCGAGCAGTACTTC.

The sample holds one count of this clone. The chain is built from TRBV11-2 and TRBJ2-5, with a weak D call TRBD1 (5 bases). The J call is uncertain, as TRBJ2-7 better fits the DNA end. Germline V gives CDR1 SGHAT, CDR2 FQNNGV. The CDR3 is made up of 14 amino acids. The CDR3 loop reads CASSLKGLPYEQYF. The CDR3 DNA follows: TGTGCCAGCAGCTTAAAGGGGCTCCCCTACGAGCAGTACTTC.

V and J are TRBV28 and TRBJ2-5; 8 positions agree with TRBD2. V was clipped by 6 bases and J by 2 bases; unmatched bases: 8. Germline loops: CDR1 MDHEN, CDR2 SYDVKM. The CDR3 covers 15 residues. CDR3 residues: CASSTRLALQETQYF. The CDR3 DNA sequence: TGTGCCAGCAGCACTAGACTAGCGTTACAAGAGACCCAGTACTTC.

V gene TRBV7-9 combines with J gene TRBJ2-5, with TRBD2 as a possible D gene (6 bases). This CDR3 has 13 residues. Trimming cost V 4 bases and J 2 bases, with 8 bases left between them. Germline V gives CDR1 SEHNR, CDR2 FQNEAQ (reference sequence). Here the CDR3 reads CASSSGGQETQYF. The CDR3 DNA is TGTGCCAGCAGCTCCGGGGGACAAGAGACCCAGTACTTC.

The rearrangement joins TRBV28 to TRBJ2-7; tentative D call: TRBD1 (6 bases). Germline-derived CDR1 and CDR2 are MDHEN and SYDVKM. V was cut by 6 bases and J by 2 bases, with 17 bases left in between. The CDR3 runs 15 residues. In DNA form, the CDR3 reads TGTGCCAGCAGCTCGCCCTCGGACAGACCCTACGAGCAGTACTTC. Translation: CASSSPSDRPYEQYF.

The chain recombines TRBV7-6 with TRBJ2-5; maybe TRBD1 (5 bases). Germline V gives CDR1 SGHVS, CDR2 FNYEAQ. V was shortened by 0 bases and J by 4 bases, with 6 bases between the two germline ends. This CDR3 region has 13 residues. CDR3 DNA sequence: TGTGCCAGCAGCTTAGCCCAGGGAGAGACCCAGTACTTC. It translates to CASSLAQGETQYF.

This rearrangement joins TRBV20-1 to TRBJ2-5, with a weak D call TRBD1 (5 bases). Looked up from germline, CDR1 is DFQATT and CDR2 is SNEGSKA (reference sequence). V was clipped by 6 bases and J by 5 bases, with 10 bases between them. This CDR3 has 11 amino acids. The CDR3 nucleotides read TGCAGTGCCAGCAGGGTTGAGACCCAGTACTTC. Encoded protein: CSASRVETQYF.

The CDR3 spells CASSQDRVGATSGGAVDTQYF. Here the CDR3 DNA reads TGCGCCAGCAGCCAAGATAGAGTAGGTGCGACTAGCGGGGGGGCGGTAGATACGCAGTATTTT. The V and J genes are TRBV4-1 and TRBJ2-3, with TRBD2 identical over 14 bases. Germline values: CDR1 MGHRA, CDR2 YSYEKL. The CDR3 loop spans 21 amino acids. V lost 0 bases and J lost 5; bases outside the gene matches: 16.

CDR3 coding DNA: TGTGCCAGCAGCCCTGGCCGGGAGAGCTCCTACGAGCAGTACTTC. This gives the protein CASSPGRESSYEQYF. The J gene is TRBJ2-7, the V gene TRBV5-4, with a tentative D call TRBD2 (6 bases). The length of the CDR3 is 15 residues. Per germline, CDR1 SGHNT and CDR2 YYREEE (reference sequence). Deletions cut 4 bases from V and 0 bases from J, with 14 bases between.

The V and J genes are TRBV9 and TRBJ2-5; 7 bases line up with TRBD2. CDR1 and CDR2 (germline): SGDLS, YYNGEE. Trimming took 3 bases from V and 1 from J; bases not matched to a gene: 6. This CDR3 spans 15 amino acids. CDR3 nucleotide sequence: TGTGCCAGCAGCGGAAGACTAGCCCCCCAAGAGACCCAGTACTTC. Translating it yields CASSGRLAPQETQYF.

The chain uses TRBV10-2 and TRBJ1-5; tentative D call: TRBD1 (5 bases). This CDR3 spans 15 amino acids. Trimming removed 2 bases at V and 6 bases at J, with 14 bases between. Germline CDR1 is WSHSY and CDR2 is SAAADI. The CDR3 is CASSEVSGGGQPQHF. The CDR3 nucleotides read TGCGCCAGCAGTGAGGTTTCCGGGGGAGGTCAGCCCCAGCATTTT.

There are a few counts of this clone. Mismatch with germline at one junction end may stem from a read error. CDR3 amino acids: CASSLAPSGSYEQYF. DNA for the CDR3: TGTGCTAGCAGCTTAGCGCCTAGCGGGTCCTACGAGCAGTACTTC. The chain joins TRBV7-7 to TRBJ2-7; 8 bases align to TRBD2. Germline CDR1 and CDR2: SSHAT and FNYEAQ (reference sequence). There are 15 residues in the CDR3.